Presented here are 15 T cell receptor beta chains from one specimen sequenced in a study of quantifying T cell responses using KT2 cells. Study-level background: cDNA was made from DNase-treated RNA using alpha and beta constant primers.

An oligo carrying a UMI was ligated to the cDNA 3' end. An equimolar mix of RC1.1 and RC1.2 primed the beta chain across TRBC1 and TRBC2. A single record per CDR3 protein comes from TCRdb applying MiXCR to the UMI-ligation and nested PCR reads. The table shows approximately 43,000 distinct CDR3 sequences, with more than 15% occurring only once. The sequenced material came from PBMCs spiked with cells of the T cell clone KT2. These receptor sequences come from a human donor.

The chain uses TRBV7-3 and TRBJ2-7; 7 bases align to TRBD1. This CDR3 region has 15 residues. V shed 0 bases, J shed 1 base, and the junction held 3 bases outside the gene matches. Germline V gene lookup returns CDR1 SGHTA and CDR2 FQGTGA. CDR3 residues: CASSLTGGISYEQYF. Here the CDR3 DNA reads TGTGCCAGCAGCTTAACAGGGGGCATTTCCTACGAGCAGTACTTC.

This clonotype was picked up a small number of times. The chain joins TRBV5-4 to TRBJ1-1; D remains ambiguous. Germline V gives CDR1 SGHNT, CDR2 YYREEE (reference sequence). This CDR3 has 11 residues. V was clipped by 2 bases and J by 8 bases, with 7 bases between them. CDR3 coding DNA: TGTGCCAGCAGCTTTCGGTCCGAAGCTTTCTTT. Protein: CASSFRSEAFF.

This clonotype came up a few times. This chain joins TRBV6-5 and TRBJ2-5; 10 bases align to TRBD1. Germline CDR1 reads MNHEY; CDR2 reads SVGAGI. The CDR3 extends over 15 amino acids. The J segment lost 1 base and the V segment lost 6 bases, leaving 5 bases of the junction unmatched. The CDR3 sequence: CASSPRTGGQETQYF. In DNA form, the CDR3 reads TGTGCCAGCAGCCCCCGGACAGGGGGCCAAGAGACCCAGTACTTC.

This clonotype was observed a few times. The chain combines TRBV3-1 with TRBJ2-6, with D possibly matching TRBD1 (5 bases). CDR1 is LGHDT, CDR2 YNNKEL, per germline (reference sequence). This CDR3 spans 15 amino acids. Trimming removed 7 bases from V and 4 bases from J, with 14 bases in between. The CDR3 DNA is TGTGCCAGCACCATAAAGGGGCGCGGGGCCAACGTCCTGACTTTC. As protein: CASTIKGRGANVLTF.

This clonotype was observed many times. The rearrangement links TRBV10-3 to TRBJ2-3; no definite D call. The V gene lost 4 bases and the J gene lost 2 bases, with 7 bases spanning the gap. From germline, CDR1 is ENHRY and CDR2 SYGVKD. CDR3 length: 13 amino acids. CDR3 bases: TGTGCCATCAGTGGCCAGAACACAGATACGCAGTATTTT. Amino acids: CAISGQNTDTQYF.

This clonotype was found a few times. CDR3 sequence (DNA): TGTGCCAGCAGCCAAGATACGACAGGGGGCGAGACCCAGTACTTC. It translates to CASSQDTTGGETQYF. V gene TRBV14 combines with J gene TRBJ2-5, with TRBD1 matching 10 bases. This CDR3 region has 15 residues. V lost 0 bases, J lost 5 bases, and 3 bases stayed unmatched. Germline values: CDR1 SGHDN, CDR2 FVKESK.

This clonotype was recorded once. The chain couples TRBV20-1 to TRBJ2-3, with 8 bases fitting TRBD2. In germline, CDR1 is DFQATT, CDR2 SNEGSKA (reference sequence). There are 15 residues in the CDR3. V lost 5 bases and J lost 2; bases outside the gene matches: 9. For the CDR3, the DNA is TGCAGTGCTGACACTAGCGGAGATTCCACAGATACGCAGTATTTT. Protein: CSADTSGDSTDTQYF.

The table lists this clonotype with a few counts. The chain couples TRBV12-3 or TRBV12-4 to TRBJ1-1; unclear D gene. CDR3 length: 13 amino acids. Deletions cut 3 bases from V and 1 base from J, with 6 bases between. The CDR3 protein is CASSLFGNTEAFF. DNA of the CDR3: TGTGCCAGCAGTTTGTTTGGGAACACTGAAGCTTTCTTT.

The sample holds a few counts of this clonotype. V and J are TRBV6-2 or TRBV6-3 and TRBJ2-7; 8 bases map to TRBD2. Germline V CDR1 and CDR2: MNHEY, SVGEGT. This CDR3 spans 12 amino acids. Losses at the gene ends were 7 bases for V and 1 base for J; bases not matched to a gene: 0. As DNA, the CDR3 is TGTGCCAGCACGGGAGGGTCCTACGAGCAGTACTTC. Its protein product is CASTGGSYEQYF.

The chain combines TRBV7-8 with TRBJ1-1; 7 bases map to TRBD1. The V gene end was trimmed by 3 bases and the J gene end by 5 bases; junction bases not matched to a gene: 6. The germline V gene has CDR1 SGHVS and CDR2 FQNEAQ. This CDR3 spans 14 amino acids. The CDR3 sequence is CASSFGTAATEAFF. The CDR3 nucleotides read TGTGCCAGCAGCTTCGGGACAGCCGCAACTGAAGCTTTCTTT.

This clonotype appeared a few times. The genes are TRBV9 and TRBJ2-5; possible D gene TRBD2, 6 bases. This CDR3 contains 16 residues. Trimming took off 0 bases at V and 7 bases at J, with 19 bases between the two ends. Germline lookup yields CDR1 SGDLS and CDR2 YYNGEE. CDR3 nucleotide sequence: TGTGCCAGCAGCGTAGAAGCGACGGCCGGGAGTCGGACCCAGTACTTC. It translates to CASSVEATAGSRTQYF. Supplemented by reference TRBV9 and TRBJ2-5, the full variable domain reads DSGVTQTPKHLITATGQRVTLRCSPRSGDLSVYWYQQSLDQGLQFLIQYYNGEERAKGNILERFSAQQFPDLHSELNLSSLELGDSALYFCASSVEATAGSRTQYFGPGTRLLVL.

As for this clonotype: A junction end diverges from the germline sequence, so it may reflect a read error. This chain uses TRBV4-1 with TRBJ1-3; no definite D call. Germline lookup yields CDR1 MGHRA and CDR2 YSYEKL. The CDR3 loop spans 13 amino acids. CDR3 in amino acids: CASSQGQTSGIDF. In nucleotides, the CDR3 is TGCGCCAGCAGCCAAGGTCAGACTTCGGGGATCGATTTT.

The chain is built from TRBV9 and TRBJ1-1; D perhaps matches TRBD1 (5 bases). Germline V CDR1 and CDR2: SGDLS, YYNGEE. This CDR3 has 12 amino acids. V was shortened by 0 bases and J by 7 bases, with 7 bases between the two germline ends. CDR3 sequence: CASSVDGGEAFF. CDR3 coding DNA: TGTGCCAGCAGCGTAGACGGGGGTGAAGCTTTCTTT.

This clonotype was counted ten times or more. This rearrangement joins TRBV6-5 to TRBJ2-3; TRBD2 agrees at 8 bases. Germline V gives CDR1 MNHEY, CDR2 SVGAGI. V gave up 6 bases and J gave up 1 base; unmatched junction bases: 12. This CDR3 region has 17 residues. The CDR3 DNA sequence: TGTGCCAGCAGCCCTCTACGGGGGGGCTTGGGCACAGATACGCAGTATTTT. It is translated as CASSPLRGGLGTDTQYF.

CDR3 in amino acids: CASSQDPGPVASSYEQYF. CDR3 in DNA: TGTGCCAGCAGCCAAGATCCCGGCCCAGTCGCAAGCTCCTACGAGCAGTACTTC. The rearrangement uses TRBV14 and TRBJ2-7, with D unresolved. Trimming left V 0 bases short and J 0 bases short, with 18 bases between. Germline assignment: CDR1 SGHDN and CDR2 FVKESK. The CDR3 runs to 18 residues. Drawing the rest from reference TRBV14 and TRBJ2-7, the complete variable domain is EAGVTQFPSHSVIEKGQTVTLRCDPISGHDNLYWYRRVMGKEIKFLLHFVKESKQDESGMPNNRFLAERTGGTYSTLKVQPAELEDSGVYFCASSQDPGPVASSYEQYFGPGTRLTVT.